Listed here are 5 T cell receptor beta chains from one sample, sequenced in a study of blood T cell repertoires in COVID-19 (dated by TCRdb to 2020 to 2022). Receptor libraries were prepared by the immunoSEQ multiplex PCR assay. TCRdb mirrors the immuneACCESS table, restricted to in-frame sequences. Some clones are absent from its copies; in checked studies, under half trace to an unresolved V gene, and the reason for the others is unknown. The sample has some 130,000 clones on record, 90% of them singletons. Of the sample, around 3.8% falls within the top ten clones. Sequencing was carried out using peripheral blood. The receptors were gathered from a man aged 50 to 59 with active COVID-19.

V gene TRBV7-2 combines with J gene TRBJ2-1; TRBD2 matches at 7 bases. Germline values: CDR1 SGHTA, CDR2 FQGNSA. With 2 bases clipped from V and 4 bases from J, the junction kept 11 bases outside the gene matches. This CDR3 region has 17 residues. The CDR3 loop is CASSLRRGSVIYNEQFF. The CDR3 DNA reads as TGTGCCAGCAGCTTAAGGCGGGGGTCCGTAATTTACAATGAGCAGTTCTTC.

The chain uses TRBV12-3 or TRBV12-4 and TRBJ2-2, with a tentative D call TRBD1 (6 bases). Trimming pared 5 bases from V and 5 bases from J, leaving 9 bases between. The CDR3 is 13 residues long. The CDR3 coding sequence is TGTGCCAGCAGTGTACAGGGTACCGGGGAGCTGTTTTTT. Encoded protein: CASSVQGTGELFF.

The chain links TRBV11-2 to TRBJ1-6; 7 nucleotides align to TRBD1. V dropped 1 base and J dropped 11; count of bases not matched to a gene: 8. The CDR3 spans 15 residues. Germline CDR1 and CDR2: SGHAT and FQNNGV. The CDR3 region is CASSLGPGGRTPLHF. The CDR3 region has the DNA TGTGCCAGCAGCTTAGGGCCAGGGGGGAGGACACCCCTCCACTTT.

The CDR3 DNA reads TGTGCCAGCAGCTTGGACCCGACTAGCGTACTGCACAATGAGCAGTTCTTC. It encodes CASSLDPTSVLHNEQFF. The V call is TRBV5-5, the J call TRBJ2-1, with 8 bases aligning to TRBD2. The germline V gene has CDR1 SGHKS and CDR2 YYEKEE (reference sequence). Germline trimming cut 0 bases from V and 5 bases from J; bases unmatched to any gene: 10. CDR3 length equals 17 residues.

This rearrangement joins TRBV2 to TRBJ2-1; the match to TRBD2 covers 10 bases. Trimming at V came to 4 bases and at J to 3 bases, leaving 6 bases not matched to a gene. The CDR3 consists of 16 residues. CDR1 is SNHLY, CDR2 FYNNEI, per germline. In nucleotides, the CDR3 is TGTGCCAGCAGTGCGGGACTAGCGAAGGACTACAATGAGCAGTTCTTC. Its protein is CASSAGLAKDYNEQFF. Based on the CDR3 plus reference TRBV2 and TRBJ2-1, the full variable domain is EPEVTQTPSHQVTQMGQEVILRCVPISNHLYFYWYRQILGQKVEFLVSFYNNEISEKSEIFDDQFSVERPDGSNFTLKIRSTKLEDSAMYFCASSAGLAKDYNEQFFGPGTRLTVL.